This T cell receptor beta chain was identified during a study of cytomegalovirus exposure and HLA in healthy donors. This CDR3 is built from 16 residues. Trimming took 8 bases from V and 2 from J; bases not matched to a gene: 10. CDR1 is MRHNA, CDR2 SNTAGT, per germline. The PCR contained 60 Vbeta and 13 Jbeta primers. How the authors handled the data: An analysis performed later counted about 80 million unique TCR beta chains (approximately 11 million of them shared). Sequencing used immunoSEQ multiplex PCR; TCRdb keeps in-frame clones, though not all of them. That table supplies the V and J calls and clone size; D and trimming were determined from the DNA. The sample contains roughly 160,000 clones, about four fifths of which appear only once.

Input material: PBMCs. This sequence originates from a woman in her 50s in good health and CMV-seronegative. The J gene is TRBJ2-2, the V gene TRBV6-4, with 8 bases fitting TRBD1. This CDR3 reads CASLADRGPNTGELFF. CDR3 sequence (DNA): TGTGCCAGCTTGGCCGACAGGGGCCCTAACACCGGGGAGCTGTTTTTT.